This passage covers 24 T cell receptor beta chains from one sample sequenced in a study of T cell repertoires in cytomegalovirus infection. TCRdb reprocessed the reads with MiXCR, giving one entry per CDR3 protein. The table records approximately 750,000 distinct CDR3 sequences, approximately 34% of them present only once. The sequenced sample was PBMCs. The receptors here all came from a human donor in good health (CMV status not recorded). Some clones in this sample may be carry-over from other donors' samples.

The chain employs TRBV7-2 and TRBJ1-2, with D unclear. There are 15 residues in the CDR3. Germline CDR1 reads SGHTA; CDR2 reads FQGNSA. V was trimmed by 5 bases and J by 4 bases, leaving 17 bases between them. This CDR3 is CASSLPPTLAYGYTF. CDR3 bases: TGTGCCAGCAGCCTCCCCCCGACATTAGCCTATGGCTACACCTTC.

This chain links TRBV7-4 with TRBJ1-3; D ambiguous. V lost 1 base and J lost 6, with 7 bases in between. Germline CDR1 and CDR2: SGHVT and SQSDAQ. The CDR3 loop spans 13 amino acids. In DNA, the CDR3 is TGTGCCAGCAGCTTAGGATTTCCAAACACCATATATTTT. Protein sequence: CASSLGFPNTIYF.

The CDR3 protein is CASSASVGNTEAFF. Here the CDR3 DNA reads TGTGCCAGCAGCGCTAGTGTGGGGAACACTGAAGCTTTCTTT. J is TRBJ1-1 and V is TRBV7-9; no clear D gene. Germline CDR1 SEHNR, CDR2 FQNEAQ (reference sequence). V was trimmed by 5 bases and J by 1 base, leaving 11 bases between them. There are 14 residues in the CDR3.

The chain carries TRBV20-1 and TRBJ2-7; 9 bases are shared with TRBD2. CDR1 is DFQATT and CDR2 is SNEGSKA in the germline V gene (reference sequence). J gave up 1 base and V 5 bases, and 6 bases lay outside the gene matches. This CDR3 is 14 amino acids long. CDR3 sequence reads: CSAPKRGDSYEQYF. The CDR3 DNA sequence: TGCAGTGCTCCTAAGCGGGGGGATTCCTACGAGCAGTACTTC.

This clonotype was observed at least ten times. The rearrangement joins TRBV7-9 to TRBJ1-2; D gene uncertain. The length of the CDR3 is 12 residues. Germline CDR1 SEHNR, CDR2 FQNEAQ (reference sequence). V gave up 3 bases and J gave up 6 bases, with 8 bases separating them. CDR3 loop: CASSLTYHGYTF. Here the CDR3 DNA reads TGTGCCAGCAGCTTGACATATCATGGCTACACCTTC.

V and J are TRBV2 and TRBJ1-4; tentatively, D is TRBD1 (6 bases). The CDR3 runs 12 residues. Germline V gives CDR1 SNHLY, CDR2 FYNNEI. Deletions cut 4 bases from V and 7 bases from J, with 7 bases between. The CDR3 nucleotides are TGTGCCAGCAGTGGACAGGCTGAAAAACTGTTTTTT. Encoded protein: CASSGQAEKLFF. The full variable domain, rest sourced from reference TRBV2 and TRBJ1-4, is EPEVTQTPSHQVTQMGQEVILRCVPISNHLYFYWYRQILGQKVEFLVSFYNNEISEKSEIFDDQFSVERPDGSNFTLKIRSTKLEDSAMYFCASSGQAEKLFFGSGTQLSVL.

This clonotype has more than one count but fewer than ten. The chain is built from TRBV5-1 and TRBJ2-7, with TRBD2 matching over 13 bases. Germline CDR1 is SGHRS and CDR2 is YFSETQ. The length of the CDR3 is 16 residues. The V gene end was trimmed by 0 bases and the J gene end by 4 bases; junction bases not matched to a gene: 4. CDR3 amino acids: CASSLDGLAGEYEQYF. As DNA, the CDR3 is TGCGCCAGCAGCTTGGACGGACTAGCGGGAGAATACGAGCAGTACTTC.

In this sample, this clonotype turned up a few times. The chain combines TRBV7-8 with TRBJ1-4, with D possibly matching TRBD1 (6 bases). From germline, CDR1 is SGHVS and CDR2 FQNEAQ. V was cut by 5 bases and J by 4 bases, with 14 bases left in between. This CDR3 is 15 amino acids long. CDR3 nucleotide sequence: TGTGCCAGCAGCATTAGACAGGCAGTTAATGAAAAACTGTTTTTT. Its translation is CASSIRQAVNEKLFF.

V is TRBV6-6 and J is TRBJ1-2, with D hard to call. The CDR3 extends over 13 amino acids. Per the germline V gene, CDR1 is MNHNY and CDR2 is SVGAGI (reference sequence). V was shortened by 0 bases and J by 8 bases, with 10 bases between the two germline ends. CDR3 DNA: TGTGCCAGCAGTTACTCGACGACGGGAGGCTACACCTTC. It encodes CASSYSTTGGYTF.

This clonotype was seen a single time. Sequence at one end of the junction differs from germline and may be a read error. V usage is TRBV28 and J usage is TRBJ1-2; TRBD1 matches 9 bases. Looked up from germline, CDR1 is MDHEN and CDR2 is SYDVKM. This CDR3 spans 13 amino acids. The CDR3 here is CTSKRTGDRGYTF. The CDR3 bases are TGTACCAGCAAAAGGACAGGGGATAGAGGCTACACCTTC.

This clonotype turned up a few times. The rearrangement uses TRBV4-1 and TRBJ1-3; 7 bases are a match to TRBD1. The germline gives CDR1 MGHRA, CDR2 YSYEKL. This CDR3 region has 15 residues. The V segment lost 0 bases and the J segment 4 bases; nucleotides outside the gene matches: 3. This chain's CDR3 is CASSQEDRVGNTIYF. The CDR3 region has the DNA TGCGCCAGCAGCCAAGAAGACAGGGTAGGAAACACCATATATTTT.

This clonotype appeared a few times. The chain is built from TRBV7-2 and TRBJ2-7; TRBD2 matches at 8 bases. J gave up 2 bases and V 5 bases, and 8 bases lay outside the gene matches. Germline V CDR1 and CDR2: SGHTA, FQGNSA. The CDR3 length is 15 residues. DNA for the CDR3: TGTGCCAGCAGCCGAATCTTGACTAGCGCCTACGAGCAGTACTTC. This encodes CASSRILTSAYEQYF.

This chain links TRBV5-1 with TRBJ2-5; D gene unclear. The CDR3 extends over 14 amino acids. CDR1 and CDR2 (germline): SGHRS, YFSETQ. The V end was cut by 0 bases, the J end by 3 bases, with 9 bases between. The chain's CDR3 is CASSLARGEETQYF. The CDR3 nucleotides read TGCGCCAGCAGCTTGGCAAGAGGTGAAGAGACCCAGTACTTC.

This rearrangement joins TRBV2 to TRBJ1-5; no clear D gene. Trimming took 1 base from V and 4 from J, leaving 8 bases between them. CDR3 length: 14 residues. Germline assignment: CDR1 SNHLY and CDR2 FYNNEI. The CDR3 nucleotides read TGTGCCAGCAGTGAAGGGCAGCAAAATCAGCCCCAGCATTTT. This sequence encodes CASSEGQQNQPQHF.

This clonotype has just one count. This sequence joins TRBV6-5 and TRBJ1-1; D gene ambiguous. In germline, CDR1 is MNHEY, CDR2 SVGAGI. Trimming took off 0 bases at V and 5 bases at J, with 16 bases between the two ends. The CDR3 consists of 16 residues. CDR3 sequence reads: CASSYSMSPSPTEAFF. CDR3 bases: TGTGCCAGCAGTTACTCGATGTCCCCCTCGCCTACTGAAGCTTTCTTT.

This clonotype was seen more than once but under ten times. The chain combines TRBV6-1 with TRBJ1-5, with D uncertain. Germline values: CDR1 MNHNS, CDR2 SASEGT. This CDR3 region has 18 residues. The V end lost 3 bases, the J end lost 4 bases, and 22 bases lay between the germline ends. CDR3 amino acids: CASSDPPGVPTFNQPQHF. The DNA of the CDR3 is TGTGCCAGCAGTGATCCACCTGGGGTACCTACCTTTAATCAGCCCCAGCATTTT.

The chain links TRBV4-1 to TRBJ2-5; 7 bases map to TRBD1. The CDR3 totals 15 residues. Germline trimming cut 4 bases from V and 5 bases from J; bases unmatched to any gene: 10. CDR1 MGHRA and CDR2 YSYEKL come from the germline V gene. Written as DNA, the CDR3 is TGCGCCAGCAGCCCTCTGAGGGGGCAATGGGAGACCCAGTACTTC. As protein: CASSPLRGQWETQYF.

The rearrangement joins TRBV6-1 to TRBJ2-1; 11 bases agree with TRBD2. Per the germline V gene, CDR1 is MNHNS and CDR2 is SASEGT. The CDR3 length is 15 residues. Trimming took 1 base from V and 8 from J; bases not matched to a gene: 4. CDR3 DNA sequence: TGTGCCAGCAGTGAAGGACTAGCGGGGAGGGATGAGCAGTTCTTC. It specifies CASSEGLAGRDEQFF.

The table lists this clonotype with a few counts. V gene TRBV7-3 combines with J gene TRBJ2-2; tentative D call: TRBD2 (5 bases). Germline CDR1 is SGHTA and CDR2 is FQGTGA. This CDR3 is 14 amino acids long. V was pared by 2 bases and J by 8 bases, with 12 bases between. The chain's CDR3 is CASSLLGLKGELFF. The CDR3 nucleotides are TGTGCCAGCAGCTTACTTGGACTGAAGGGGGAGCTGTTTTTT.

This clonotype was seen only once. The chain combines TRBV20-1 with TRBJ2-5; no clear D gene. Germline V CDR1 and CDR2: DFQATT, SNEGSKA (reference sequence). V lost 1 base to trimming and J lost 2 bases, with 14 bases between them. There are 15 residues in the CDR3. CDR3 region: CSARVPSTFQETQYF. CDR3 DNA sequence: TGCAGTGCTAGAGTTCCAAGCACATTTCAAGAGACCCAGTACTTC.

The chain combines TRBV20-1 with TRBJ2-3; D call uncertain. Trimming shortened V by 3 bases and J by 3 bases, and 19 bases separated the two germline ends. There are 16 residues in the CDR3. CDR1 and CDR2 (germline): DFQATT, SNEGSKA (reference sequence). Here the CDR3 DNA reads TGCAGTGCTAGTCGCCTAATCGGCGGCCTTACAGATACGCAGTATTTT. Protein product: CSASRLIGGLTDTQYF.

This clonotype was detected only a few times. V is TRBV6-5 and J is TRBJ1-1; D might be TRBD1 (5 bases). The CDR3 spans 16 residues. The V and J ends lost 4 bases and 5 bases respectively, with 20 bases between them. Germline loops: CDR1 MNHEY, CDR2 SVGAGI. The CDR3, as DNA: TGTGCCAGCAGTTCGGGACTTGCCCGATGGGAAACTGAAGCTTTCTTT. It encodes CASSSGLARWETEAFF.

Remarks on this clonotype: Its ends do not fully match the called genes, so a read error is possible. The chain joins TRBV7-8 to TRBJ2-4, with D hard to call. The CDR3 has 17 amino acids. Germline lookup yields CDR1 SGHVS and CDR2 FQNEAQ. CDR3 nucleotide sequence: TGTGCCAGCAGCTTGAGACGAGTGGGGATAGCCAAAAACATTCCGTACTTC. Translating gives CASSLRRVGIAKNIPYF.

This chain joins TRBV6-6 and TRBJ2-1; TRBD2 agrees at 9 bases. CDR1 is MNHNY, CDR2 SVGAGI, per germline (reference sequence). This CDR3 has 15 residues. V shed 7 bases, J shed 8 bases, and the junction held 12 bases outside the gene matches. The CDR3 loop reads CASTDAGGRVHEQFF. The DNA of the CDR3 is TGTGCCAGCACCGACGCGGGGGGGCGGGTGCATGAGCAGTTCTTC.